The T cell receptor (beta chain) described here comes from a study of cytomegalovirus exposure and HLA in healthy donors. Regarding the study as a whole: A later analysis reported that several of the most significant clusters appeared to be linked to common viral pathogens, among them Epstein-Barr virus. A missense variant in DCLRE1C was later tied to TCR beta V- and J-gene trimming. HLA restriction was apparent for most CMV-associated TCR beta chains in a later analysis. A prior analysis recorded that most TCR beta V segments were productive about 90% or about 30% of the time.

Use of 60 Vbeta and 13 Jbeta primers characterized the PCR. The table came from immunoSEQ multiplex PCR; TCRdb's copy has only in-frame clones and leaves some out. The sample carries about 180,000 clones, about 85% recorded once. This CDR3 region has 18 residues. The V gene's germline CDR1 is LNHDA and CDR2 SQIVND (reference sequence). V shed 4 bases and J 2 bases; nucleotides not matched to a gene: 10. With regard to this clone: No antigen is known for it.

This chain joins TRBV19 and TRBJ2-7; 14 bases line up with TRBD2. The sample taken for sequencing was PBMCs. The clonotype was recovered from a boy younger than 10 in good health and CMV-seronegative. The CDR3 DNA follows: TGTGCCAGTAGTAGTGGACTAGCGGGAGGACCGGTTCCCTACGAGCAGTACTTC. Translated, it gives CASSSGLAGGPVPYEQYF.